The 32 T cell receptor beta chains below come from one sample, sequenced in a study of blood T cell repertoires in COVID-19. Data came from immunoSEQ multiplex PCR; TCRdb stores just in-frame clones and leaves some out. The table shows 90,000 or so clones, with roughly 80% occurring only once. Sequences were obtained from peripheral blood. These receptors all stem from an older man with active or convalescent COVID-19.

In this sample, this clone turned up many times. This chain uses TRBV3-1 (or the pseudogene TRBV3-2) with TRBJ1-5; D is uncertain. The length of the CDR3 is 16 residues. Germline V gives CDR1 LGHDT, CDR2 YNNKEL (reference sequence). V lost 1 base and J 2 bases, leaving 12 bases between the germline ends. The CDR3 nucleotides read TGTGCCAGCAGCCAAGGTGCTCCATCGGGCAATCAGCCCCAGCATTTT. Amino acids: CASSQGAPSGNQPQHF.

In its sample, this clone was seen once. The gene calls are TRBV4-3 and TRBJ1-5; D remains ambiguous. There are 14 residues in the CDR3. Trimming removed 1 base from V and 1 base from J, with 5 bases in between. Germline-derived CDR1 and CDR2 are LGHNA and YSLEER. The CDR3 bases are TGCGCCAGCAGCCAAGGACTGAGCAATCAGCCCCAGCATTTT. This gives the protein CASSQGLSNQPQHF.

The chain carries TRBV3-1 (or the pseudogene TRBV3-2) and TRBJ1-4, with TRBD1 identical over 9 bases. The CDR3 is 15 residues long. With 1 base clipped from V and 5 bases from J, the junction kept 2 bases outside the gene matches. Germline lookup yields CDR1 LGHDT and CDR2 YNNKEL (reference sequence). Here the CDR3 reads CASSQADRGNEKLFF. The CDR3 nucleotides read TGTGCCAGCAGCCAAGCGGACAGGGGCAATGAAAAACTGTTTTTT.

V and J are TRBV3-1 (or the pseudogene TRBV3-2) and TRBJ1-4; 7 bases are a match to TRBD1. This CDR3 has 13 amino acids. The trim removed 4 bases at V and 5 bases at J, leaving 1 base unmatched. Germline V gene sequence: CDR1 LGHDT, CDR2 YNNKEL (reference sequence). CDR3 amino acids: CASSPGQNEKLFF. CDR3 nucleotides: TGTGCCAGCAGCCCGGGACAGAATGAAAAACTGTTTTTT.

The chain combines TRBV6-2 or TRBV6-3 with TRBJ1-2; D perhaps matches TRBD1 (5 bases). V was clipped by 0 bases and J by 8 bases, with 16 bases between them. Germline-derived CDR1 and CDR2 are MNHEY and SVGEGT. CDR3 length: 15 residues. This CDR3 reads CASSYSVKGDLGYTF. The CDR3 DNA follows: TGTGCCAGCAGTTACTCGGTCAAAGGGGATTTGGGCTACACCTTC.

V usage is TRBV7-2 and J usage is TRBJ2-4; 7 positions agree with TRBD1. Germline loops: CDR1 SGHTA, CDR2 FQGNSA. With V trimmed by 5 bases and J by 0 bases, 7 bases remained unmatched. The CDR3 length is 16 residues. The DNA of the CDR3 is TGTGCCAGCAGCCCAGGGACAGCCCTAGCCAAAAACATTCAGTACTTC. It encodes CASSPGTALAKNIQYF.

The chain has TRBV7-2 and TRBJ1-1; 10 bases match TRBD1. This CDR3 is built from 14 residues. Germline lookup yields CDR1 SGHTA and CDR2 FQGNSA. V dropped 4 bases and J dropped 10; count of bases not matched to a gene: 9. DNA for the CDR3: TGTGCCAGCAGCTCACCCCCTGGACAGGGGGGAGCTTTCTTT. Translated, it gives CASSSPPGQGGAFF.

This chain joins TRBV7-9 and TRBJ2-4, with D possibly being TRBD2 (6 bases). CDR1 SEHNR and CDR2 FQNEAQ come from the germline V gene (reference sequence). This CDR3 has 12 residues. Trimming pared 0 bases from V and 15 bases from J, leaving 12 bases between. In DNA form, the CDR3 reads TGTGCCAGCAGCTTAGCGGAGGGTCGGCGGTACTTC. Encoded protein: CASSLAEGRRYF.

V usage is TRBV5-6 and J usage is TRBJ1-6; 7 bases are shared with TRBD1. Germline V gene sequence: CDR1 SGHDT, CDR2 YYEEEE. The CDR3 covers 16 residues. The V segment lost 4 bases and the J segment 7 bases; nucleotides outside the gene matches: 11. The CDR3 sequence is CASSPRIGTENSPLHF. In DNA, the CDR3 is TGTGCCAGCAGCCCACGCATAGGGACAGAGAATTCACCCCTCCACTTT.

J is TRBJ2-3 and V is TRBV7-2, with D unresolved. V was shortened by 5 bases and J by 2 bases, with 14 bases between the two germline ends. The germline gives CDR1 SGHTA, CDR2 FQGNSA. The CDR3 loop spans 15 amino acids. The chain's CDR3 is CASSLTGPPTDTQYF. CDR3 DNA: TGTGCCAGCAGCCTTACTGGGCCCCCCACAGATACGCAGTATTTT.

This chain joins TRBV7-3 and TRBJ2-1; TRBD2 matches 7 bases. V dropped 5 bases and J dropped 5; count of bases not matched to a gene: 9. Germline CDR1 and CDR2: SGHTA and FQGTGA. CDR3 length: 15 residues. The CDR3 loop reads CASSPFSGENNEQFF. As DNA, the CDR3 is TGTGCCAGCAGCCCATTCAGCGGGGAGAACAATGAGCAGTTCTTC.

This clone has ten or more counts. This chain connects TRBV7-3 to TRBJ2-3; 9 bases line up with TRBD1. The CDR3 is 15 amino acids. Germline values: CDR1 SGHTA, CDR2 FQGTGA. V shed 5 bases, J shed 2 bases, and the junction held 5 bases outside the gene matches. CDR3 loop: CASSRDRANTDTQYF. DNA of the CDR3: TGTGCCAGCAGCCGGGACAGGGCCAACACAGATACGCAGTATTTT.

The chain is built from TRBV18 and TRBJ1-1; 11 nucleotides match TRBD1. J was trimmed by 4 bases and V by 0 bases; bases with no gene match: 1. This CDR3 comprises 15 residues. The germline V gene has CDR1 KGHSH and CDR2 LQKENI. The CDR3 region has the DNA TGTGCCAGCTCACCACCGGGACAGGGGGGCACTGAAGCTTTCTTT. Its protein is CASSPPGQGGTEAFF.

This rearrangement joins TRBV7-2 to TRBJ2-5; D is unclear. Germline V gene lookup returns CDR1 SGHTA and CDR2 FQGNSA. The V gene lost 6 bases and the J gene lost 9 bases, with 17 bases spanning the gap. The CDR3 runs 13 residues. Here the CDR3 DNA reads TGTGCCAGCAGACAACGCCCCACCCTCCCCCAGTACTTC. Its translation: CASRQRPTLPQYF.

The rearrangement links TRBV9 to TRBJ1-6, with D possibly TRBD1 on 5 matching bases. V lost 6 bases, J lost 8 bases, and 12 bases lay in between. This CDR3 comprises 13 residues. CDR1 and CDR2 from the germline V gene are SGDLS and YYNGEE. CDR3 DNA: TGTGCCAGCAAGGAACAGGAAGATTCACCCCTCCACTTT. It specifies CASKEQEDSPLHF.

This clone appeared many times. The gene calls are TRBV14 and TRBJ2-7; unclear D gene. The CDR3 has 11 residues. Deletions cut 4 bases from V and 6 bases from J, with 7 bases between. Germline CDR1 is SGHDN and CDR2 is FVKESK. The CDR3 DNA follows: TGTGCCAGCAGCCGTTGGGCCGAGCAGTACTTC. This gives the protein CASSRWAEQYF.

The chain carries TRBV18 and TRBJ2-7, with D possibly matching TRBD2 (5 bases). Germline V gene data show CDR1 as KGHSH and CDR2 as LQKENI. This CDR3 is 14 amino acids long. Trimming cost V 1 base and J 3 bases, with 10 bases left between them. The CDR3 coding sequence is TGTGCCAGCTCACCACTGTTCGGGGACTACGAGCAGTACTTC. Protein product: CASSPLFGDYEQYF.

Remarks on this clone: Sequence at one end of the junction differs from germline and may be a read error. The rearrangement joins TRBV7-7 to TRBJ1-4; TRBD1 might be the D (6 bases). CDR3 length: 15 amino acids. Germline CDR1 is SSHAT and CDR2 is FNYEAQ (reference sequence). The CDR3 spells CASSREQGSNEKLFF. Written as DNA, the CDR3 is TGTGCTAGCAGCCGCGAACAGGGATCTAATGAAAAACTGTTTTTT.

The gene calls are TRBV3-1 (or the pseudogene TRBV3-2) and TRBJ2-5; tentative D call: TRBD2 (8 bases). This CDR3 is 16 amino acids long. Germline values: CDR1 LGHDT, CDR2 YNNKEL (reference sequence). Trimming removed 5 bases at V and 7 bases at J, with 23 bases between. CDR3: CASSSGLGGGERTQYF. Here the CDR3 DNA reads TGTGCCAGCAGCTCGGGACTAGGGGGCGGCGAGAGGACCCAGTACTTC.

As to this clone: This specimen includes other DNA sequences encoding the same CDR3. The V gene is TRBV7-3, the J gene TRBJ1-1, with a tentative D call TRBD1 (5 bases). CDR1 and CDR2 (germline): SGHTA, FQGTGA. Between the trimmed V and J ends, which lost 5 bases and 1 base, there was a span of 11 bases. The CDR3 is made up of 14 amino acids. CDR3 sequence reads: CASSPLGGNTEAFF. The CDR3 bases are TGTGCCAGCAGCCCCCTGGGGGGGAACACTGAAGCTTTCTTT.

V usage is TRBV2 and J usage is TRBJ1-2, with 7 bases identical to TRBD1. V trimming: 5 bases; J trimming: 3 bases; junction bases outside the gene matches: 12. The CDR3 has 16 amino acids. Germline V gives CDR1 SNHLY, CDR2 FYNNEI. Written as DNA, the CDR3 is TGTGCCAGCAGTCTCAGAAAGACAGGGACGGACTATGGCTACACCTTC. Translation gives CASSLRKTGTDYGYTF.

The chain carries TRBV19 and TRBJ2-7; the D gene is possibly TRBD1 (6 bases). Germline V gene lookup returns CDR1 LNHDA and CDR2 SQIVND (reference sequence). The ends were cut back, 2 bases at V and 3 bases at J, with 11 bases in the middle. CDR3 length: 14 amino acids. In DNA form, the CDR3 reads TGTGCCAGTAGTATAAGCCAGGGGTTCTACGAGCAGTACTTC. Translating gives CASSISQGFYEQYF.

The chain recombines TRBV19 with TRBJ1-4, with 10 nucleotides matching TRBD1. CDR1 is LNHDA, CDR2 SQIVND, per germline (reference sequence). After removal of 0 bases from V and 11 bases from J, the junction contained 6 bases not matched to a gene. CDR3 size: 15 residues. This CDR3 is CASSIEYLGQGKLFF. The CDR3 DNA follows: TGTGCCAGTAGTATAGAATATTTGGGACAGGGGAAACTGTTTTTT.

In its sample, this clone was seen a few times. V gene TRBV13 combines with J gene TRBJ1-1; perhaps TRBD1 as D (5 bases). V lost 1 base, J lost 1 base, and 7 bases lay in between. The CDR3 contains 14 residues. CDR1 and CDR2 from the germline V gene are PRHDT and FYEKMQ (reference sequence). DNA for the CDR3: TGTGCCAGCAGCTTAGCCGGGGGGAACACTGAAGCTTTCTTT. It encodes CASSLAGGNTEAFF.

This clone appeared a few times. The chain joins TRBV27 to TRBJ1-5; 7 bases match TRBD1. Germline CDR1 and CDR2: MNHEY and SMNVEV (reference sequence). The CDR3 is 15 amino acids. V lost 5 bases to trimming and J lost 2 bases; unmatched junction nucleotides: 6. CDR3 coding DNA: TGTGCCAGCAGTCCCAGGGGGAGCGGCAATCAGCCCCAGCATTTT. Its protein product is CASSPRGSGNQPQHF.

The gene calls are TRBV5-6 and TRBJ2-7; TRBD2 agrees at 10 bases. There are 16 residues in the CDR3. Germline values: CDR1 SGHDT, CDR2 YYEEEE. Trimming removed 4 bases from V and 2 bases from J; junction bases left unmatched: 9. This CDR3 is CASSPTLAGETYEQYF. The CDR3 nucleotides read TGTGCCAGCAGCCCAACTCTAGCGGGGGAGACCTACGAGCAGTACTTC.

The CDR3 spells CASSLVLAGNGYTF. The CDR3, as DNA: TGTGCCAGCAGCTTGGTACTCGCAGGGAATGGCTACACCTTC. V usage is TRBV5-5 and J usage is TRBJ1-2; weak D call: TRBD1 (5 bases). The CDR3 spans 14 residues. V dropped 0 bases and J dropped 6 bases, with 12 bases sitting between them. Germline CDR1 SGHKS, CDR2 YYEKEE (reference sequence).

The CDR3 sequence is CASSPDGQDAEQFF. CDR3 nucleotides: TGTGCCAGCAGCCCTGATGGACAGGACGCCGAGCAGTTCTTC. V and J are TRBV2 and TRBJ2-1; 7 positions match TRBD1. CDR1 and CDR2 (germline): SNHLY, FYNNEI. The CDR3 runs to 14 residues. After removal of 6 bases from V and 10 bases from J, the junction contained 12 bases not matched to a gene. Complete variable domain (other parts from reference TRBV2 and TRBJ2-1): EPEVTQTPSHQVTQMGQEVILRCVPISNHLYFYWYRQILGQKVEFLVSFYNNEISEKSEIFDDQFSVERPDGSNFTLKIRSTKLEDSAMYFCASSPDGQDAEQFFGPGTRLTVL.

This chain's CDR3 is CASSIVRGDGYTF. CDR3 bases: TGTGCCAGTAGTATCGTCAGGGGCGATGGCTACACCTTC. The V gene is TRBV19, the J gene TRBJ1-2; perhaps TRBD1 as D (6 bases). The CDR3 is 13 amino acids. Germline lookup yields CDR1 LNHDA and CDR2 SQIVND (reference sequence). The V end lost 3 bases, the J end lost 6 bases, and 11 bases lay between the germline ends.

V usage is TRBV5-1 and J usage is TRBJ1-3, with D possibly TRBD1 on 5 matching bases. Germline values: CDR1 SGHRS, CDR2 YFSETQ. The ends were cut back, 0 bases at V and 0 bases at J, with 13 bases in the middle. This CDR3 has 17 amino acids. The CDR3, as DNA: TGCGCCAGCAGCTTGGATGGGGGGATACGCTCTGGAAACACCATATATTTT. This translates into CASSLDGGIRSGNTIYF.

The J gene is TRBJ1-1, the V gene TRBV6-5; D ambiguous. V lost 0 bases, J lost 1 base, and 9 bases lay in between. CDR1 is MNHEY, CDR2 SVGAGI, per germline. There are 15 residues in the CDR3. CDR3 in amino acids: CASSYSPTENTEAFF. CDR3 nucleotides: TGTGCCAGCAGTTACTCTCCCACAGAGAACACTGAAGCTTTCTTT.

The rearrangement uses TRBV6-5 and TRBJ2-1, with TRBD1 matching 7 bases. Trimming removed 8 bases from V and 10 bases from J; junction bases left unmatched: 17. The CDR3 totals 15 residues. Germline V gene data show CDR1 as MNHEY and CDR2 as SVGAGI. CDR3 nucleotide sequence: TGTGCCAGCTTTTTAGGGGCAGGGGGTTCTGGCGAGCAGTTCTTC. Encoded protein: CASFLGAGGSGEQFF.